Given below is one T cell receptor delta chain in context. Its antigen is not yet known. A single base is all that separates this from a far larger clone, so a read error is likely. From a lookup of the germline V gene, CDR1 and CDR2 are TSWWSYY and QGS. The CDR3, cysteine through phenylalanine, is 24 amino acids long. The sequence is cut down to CDR3 DNA, 72 bases in frame from base 1. For this chain, trimming is 0 bases at the V end and 1 base at the J end, and the number of junction bases without a gene match is 27. This sample was taken from a study of γδ T cells in repeated Plasmodium falciparum infection (dated by TCRdb to the early 2020s). For the study in its entirety: In the natural-infection arm, Malian children exposed to intense seasonal malaria transmission were enrolled and compared against age and gender matched Australian children. Roughly 5 malaria-naive U.S. adults underwent four controlled human malaria infections by bites from P. falciparum NF54-infected Anopheles stephensi mosquitoes over approximately 640 days. In the study, the shaping of the human gammadelta T cell repertoire by repeated Plasmodium falciparum infection was examined using natural infection in Mali and controlled human malaria infection. Samples from controlled-infection subjects were taken at baseline, just before selected infections, and 21 days after each infection. Malian gammadelta TCR repertoires were analysed cross-sectionally during no-transmission periods and longitudinally across acute febrile malaria episodes.

Vgamma9/Vdelta2+ and Vdelta2-negative gammadelta T cell populations were flow-sorted from peripheral blood mononuclear cells for bulk TCR repertoire analysis. Results and caveats for the whole study, not just this receptor: Compared with Australian children, Malian children appeared to have Vdelta2-negative gammadelta TCR repertoires that were more clonally expanded, less diverse and less shared. Vgamma9/Vdelta2+ TCR repertoires showed a highly stable polyclonal repertoire over time and infection, with many inter-individual overlapping TCRgamma sequences. Repeated controlled infections appeared to drive waves of new clonotype selection in Vdelta2-negative, largely Vdelta1+, gammadelta TCR repertoires. Analysis of inter-individual variability in gammadelta T cell responses was limited by the small size of the controlled-infection cohort. Generalizability was limited because the Malian cohort was drawn from a small rural village of predominantly one ethnic group.

Library method: multiplex PCR. TCRdb names Illumina MiSeq as the instrument used. Both TCR gamma (TRG) and TCR delta (TRD) chains were sequenced from each sorted gammadelta T cell sample. Per the source publication's procedure: The repertoire analyses used clonotype tree plots, the accumulated frequency of the top 20 clonotypes, and diversity index (DI) and D75 metrics. Clones were re-identified by TCRdb from the public reads with CATT, and rows with the same DNA were merged. TCRdb, rather than the study authors, made the V and J calls. The sample table contains 85,000 to 95,000 delta-chain clones; only one count was recorded for 1.4% to 1.5% of them. 9% of the sample belongs to the ten largest clones.

This sequence was found in a pool of human donors (malaria-infected and uninfected, not separated). The chain employs TRDV1 and TRDJ1; TRDD3 agrees with 9 junctional bases. TCRdb supplies no J gene; here it was assigned by aligning the nucleotide sequence to germline. The sample was gamma-delta T cells from blood. The encoded CDR3 is CALGELTYPVATDWGITGTDKLIF. In nucleotide form, the sequence is TGTGCTCTTGGGGAACTAACCTACCCTGTGGCTACCGATTGGGGGATAACCGGCACCGATAAACTCATCTTT.